This T cell receptor (beta chain) was observed in a study of blood T cell repertoires in COVID-19. Overall study context: Whether acute or convalescent, the COVID-19 samples came from the United States, Italy and Spain. PBMCs, B-cell-depleted T cells, or T cells were the source of the cDNA or gDNA that made up the material.

This clone was observed a single time. In germline, CDR1 is SGHDN, CDR2 FVKESK. The V gene lost 0 bases and the J gene lost 3 bases, with 14 bases spanning the gap. This CDR3 has 16 residues. In the study's own analysis: Researchers report that nucleated cell counts were estimated from reference gene primer amplification. Data came from immunoSEQ multiplex PCR; TCRdb stores just in-frame clones and leaves some out. V and J calls and clone size are as listed in that table; D and trimming were resolved from the DNA. The table lists 65,000 to 90,000 clones, 82% of them singletons. This clonotype was sampled from a man aged 60 to 69 with acute or convalescent COVID-19. This chain connects TRBV14 to TRBJ1-2, with D maybe TRBD1 (6 bases). The sequencing sample was made of peripheral blood. Here the CDR3 DNA reads TGTGCCAGCAGCCAAGATTGGGGGCTTTACGACTATGGCTACACCTTC. It yields the protein CASSQDWGLYDYGYTF. Full variable domain (rest looked up from reference TRBV14 and TRBJ1-2): EAGVTQFPSHSVIEKGQTVTLRCDPISGHDNLYWYRRVMGKEIKFLLHFVKESKQDESGMPNNRFLAERTGGTYSTLKVQPAELEDSGVYFCASSQDWGLYDYGYTFGSGTRLTVV.